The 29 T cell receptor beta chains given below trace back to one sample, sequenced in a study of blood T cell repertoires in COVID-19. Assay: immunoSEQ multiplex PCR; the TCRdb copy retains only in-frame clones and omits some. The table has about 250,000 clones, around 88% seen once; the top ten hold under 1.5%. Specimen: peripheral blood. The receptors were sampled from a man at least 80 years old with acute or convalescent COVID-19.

CDR3 region: CASSLNRVGEQYF. For the CDR3, the DNA is TGTGCCAGCAGTTTAAACAGGGTGGGCGAGCAGTACTTC. The rearrangement uses TRBV27 and TRBJ2-7, with a tentative D call TRBD1 (6 bases). CDR3 length: 13 amino acids. In germline, CDR1 is MNHEY, CDR2 SMNVEV (reference sequence). V lost 2 bases and J lost 6, with 11 bases in between.

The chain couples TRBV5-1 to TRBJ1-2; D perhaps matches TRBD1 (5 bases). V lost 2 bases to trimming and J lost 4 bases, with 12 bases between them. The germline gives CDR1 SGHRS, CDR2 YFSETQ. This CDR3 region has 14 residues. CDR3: CASSLYQGSYGYTF. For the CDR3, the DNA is TGCGCCAGCAGCTTATACCAGGGTTCCTATGGCTACACCTTC.

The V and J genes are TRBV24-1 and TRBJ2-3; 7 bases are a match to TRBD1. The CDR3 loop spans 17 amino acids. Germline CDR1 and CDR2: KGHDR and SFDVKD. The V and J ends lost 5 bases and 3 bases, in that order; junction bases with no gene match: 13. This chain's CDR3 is CATSGVKGRGQTDTQYF. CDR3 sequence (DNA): TGTGCCACCAGTGGCGTTAAAGGAAGGGGGCAAACAGATACGCAGTATTTT.

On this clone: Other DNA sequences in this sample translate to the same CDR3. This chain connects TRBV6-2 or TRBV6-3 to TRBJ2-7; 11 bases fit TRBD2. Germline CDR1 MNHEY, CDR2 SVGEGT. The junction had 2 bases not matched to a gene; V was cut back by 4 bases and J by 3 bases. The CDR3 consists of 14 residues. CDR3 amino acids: CASSSSGGFYEQYF. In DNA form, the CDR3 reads TGTGCCAGCAGTTCTAGCGGGGGGTTCTACGAGCAGTACTTC.

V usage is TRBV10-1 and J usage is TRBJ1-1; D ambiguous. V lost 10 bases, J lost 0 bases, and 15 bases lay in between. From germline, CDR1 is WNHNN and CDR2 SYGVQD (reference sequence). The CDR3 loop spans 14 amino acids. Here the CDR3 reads CATTTQQMNTEAFF. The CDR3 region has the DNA TGCGCCACCACGACGCAACAGATGAACACTGAAGCTTTCTTT.

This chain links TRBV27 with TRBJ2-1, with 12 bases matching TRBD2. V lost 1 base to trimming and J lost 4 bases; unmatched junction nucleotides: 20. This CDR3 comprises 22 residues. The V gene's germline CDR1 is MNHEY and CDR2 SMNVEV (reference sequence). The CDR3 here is CASSLWGRLAGVRQRRYNEQFF. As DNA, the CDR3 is TGTGCCAGCAGTTTATGGGGCCGACTAGCGGGAGTCCGACAAAGGAGGTACAATGAGCAGTTCTTC.

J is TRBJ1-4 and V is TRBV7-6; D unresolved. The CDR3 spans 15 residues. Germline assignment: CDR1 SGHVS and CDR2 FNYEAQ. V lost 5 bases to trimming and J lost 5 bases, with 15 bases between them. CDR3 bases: TGTGCCAGCAGCCCTTTTGTGGCAGAAAATGAAAAACTGTTTTTT. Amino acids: CASSPFVAENEKLFF.

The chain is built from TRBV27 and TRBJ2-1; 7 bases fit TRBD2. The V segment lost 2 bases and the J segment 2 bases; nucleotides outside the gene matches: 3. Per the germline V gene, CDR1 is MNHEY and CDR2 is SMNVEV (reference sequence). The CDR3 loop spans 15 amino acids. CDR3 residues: CASSLNSGPYNEQFF. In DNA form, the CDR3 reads TGTGCCAGCAGTTTAAATAGCGGGCCCTACAATGAGCAGTTCTTC.

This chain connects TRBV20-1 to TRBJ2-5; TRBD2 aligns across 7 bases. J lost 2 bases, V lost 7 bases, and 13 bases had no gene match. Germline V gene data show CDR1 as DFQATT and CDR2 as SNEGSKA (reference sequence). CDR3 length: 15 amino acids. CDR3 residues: CSDSPSSGGQETQYF. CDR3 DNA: TGCAGTGATAGTCCGAGTTCGGGAGGACAAGAGACCCAGTACTTC.

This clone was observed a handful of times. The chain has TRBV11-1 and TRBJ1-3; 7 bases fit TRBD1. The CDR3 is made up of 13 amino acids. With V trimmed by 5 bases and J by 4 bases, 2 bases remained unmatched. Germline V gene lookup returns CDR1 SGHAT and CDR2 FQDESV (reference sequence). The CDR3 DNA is TGTGCCAGCAGCCAGGACAGGGGAAACACCATATATTTT. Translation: CASSQDRGNTIYF.

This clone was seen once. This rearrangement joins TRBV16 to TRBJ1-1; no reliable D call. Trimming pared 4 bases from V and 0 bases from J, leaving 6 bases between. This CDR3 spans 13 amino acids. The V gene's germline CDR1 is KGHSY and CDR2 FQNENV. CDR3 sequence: CASSPNMNTEAFF. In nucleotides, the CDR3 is TGTGCCAGCAGCCCCAACATGAACACTGAAGCTTTCTTT.

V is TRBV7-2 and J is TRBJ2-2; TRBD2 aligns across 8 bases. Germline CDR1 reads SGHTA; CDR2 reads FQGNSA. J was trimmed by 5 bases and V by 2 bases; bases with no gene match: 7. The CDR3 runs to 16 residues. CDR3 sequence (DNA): TGTGCCAGCAGCTTAACCCTAGCGGGTGGGACCGGGGAGCTGTTTTTT. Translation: CASSLTLAGGTGELFF. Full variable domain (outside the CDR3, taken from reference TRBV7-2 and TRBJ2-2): GAGVSQSPSNKVTEKGKDVELRCDPISGHTALYWYRQSLGQGLEFLIYFQGNSAPDKSGLPSDRFSAERTGGSVSTLTIQRTQQEDSAVYLCASSLTLAGGTGELFFGEGSRLTVL.

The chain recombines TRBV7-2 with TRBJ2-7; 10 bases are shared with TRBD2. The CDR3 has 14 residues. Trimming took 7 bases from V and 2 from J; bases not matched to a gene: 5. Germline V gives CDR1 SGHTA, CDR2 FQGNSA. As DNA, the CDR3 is TGTGCCAGCACTTCGACTAGCGGGCCCTACGAGCAGTACTTC. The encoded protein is CASTSTSGPYEQYF.

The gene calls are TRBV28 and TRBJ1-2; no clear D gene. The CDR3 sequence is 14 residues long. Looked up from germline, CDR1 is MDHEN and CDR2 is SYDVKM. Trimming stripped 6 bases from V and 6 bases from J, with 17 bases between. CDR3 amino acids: CASRPFSENHGYTF. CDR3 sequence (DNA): TGTGCCAGCAGACCTTTTTCAGAAAACCATGGCTACACCTTC.

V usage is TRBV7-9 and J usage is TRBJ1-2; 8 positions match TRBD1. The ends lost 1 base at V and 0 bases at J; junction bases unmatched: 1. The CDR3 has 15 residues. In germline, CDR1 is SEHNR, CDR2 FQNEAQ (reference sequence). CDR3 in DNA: TGTGCCAGCAGCTTAGAGGACAGGGCTAACTATGGCTACACCTTC. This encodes CASSLEDRANYGYTF.

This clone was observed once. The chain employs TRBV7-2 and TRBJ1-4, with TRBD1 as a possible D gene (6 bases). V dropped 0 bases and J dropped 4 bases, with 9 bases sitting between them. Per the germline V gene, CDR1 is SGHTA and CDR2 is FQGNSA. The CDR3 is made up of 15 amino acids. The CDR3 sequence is CASSLARGLNEKLFF. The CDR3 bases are TGTGCCAGCAGCTTAGCGCGGGGGCTTAATGAAAAACTGTTTTTT.

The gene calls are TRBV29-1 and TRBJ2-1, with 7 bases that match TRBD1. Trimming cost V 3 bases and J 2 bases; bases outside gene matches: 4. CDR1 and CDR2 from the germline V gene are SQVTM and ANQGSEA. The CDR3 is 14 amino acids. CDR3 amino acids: CSVDTGTAYNEQFF. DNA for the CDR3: TGCAGCGTTGACACCGGGACAGCCTACAATGAGCAGTTCTTC.

The CDR3 region has the DNA TGTGCTAGTGGTAGCGGGAGGATCATGGACACAGATACGCAGTATTTT. This sequence encodes CASGSGRIMDTDTQYF. The J gene is TRBJ2-3, the V gene TRBV12-5; TRBD2 matches at 9 bases. The CDR3 is 16 amino acids. With 5 bases clipped from V and 2 bases from J, the junction kept 8 bases outside the gene matches. Germline lookup yields CDR1 LGHNT and CDR2 FRNRAP.

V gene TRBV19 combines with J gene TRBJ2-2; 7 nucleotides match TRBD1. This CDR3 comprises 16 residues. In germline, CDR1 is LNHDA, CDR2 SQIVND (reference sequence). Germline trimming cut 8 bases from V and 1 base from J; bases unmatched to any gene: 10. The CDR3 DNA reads TGTGCCAGTTCATCGACCCGGACAGGGAACACCGGGGAGCTGTTTTTT. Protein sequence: CASSSTRTGNTGELFF.

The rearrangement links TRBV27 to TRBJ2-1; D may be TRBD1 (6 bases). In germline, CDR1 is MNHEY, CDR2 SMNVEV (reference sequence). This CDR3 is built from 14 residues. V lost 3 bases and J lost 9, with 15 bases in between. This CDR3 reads CASSFRDRRGEQFF. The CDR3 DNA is TGTGCCAGCAGTTTCCGCGACAGGAGAGGTGAGCAGTTCTTC.

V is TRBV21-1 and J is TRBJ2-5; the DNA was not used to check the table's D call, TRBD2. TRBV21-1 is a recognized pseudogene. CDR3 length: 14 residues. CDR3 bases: TGTGCCAGCAGCAAAGAGGAGGTCGGGGAGACCCAGTACTTC. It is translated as CASSKEEVGETQYF.

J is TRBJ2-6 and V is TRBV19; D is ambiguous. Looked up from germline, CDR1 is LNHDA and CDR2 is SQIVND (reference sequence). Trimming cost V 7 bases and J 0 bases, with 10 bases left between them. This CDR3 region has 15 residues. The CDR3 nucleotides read TGTGCCAGTACTCCACACCGCTCTGGGGCCAACGTCCTGACTTTC. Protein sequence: CASTPHRSGANVLTF.

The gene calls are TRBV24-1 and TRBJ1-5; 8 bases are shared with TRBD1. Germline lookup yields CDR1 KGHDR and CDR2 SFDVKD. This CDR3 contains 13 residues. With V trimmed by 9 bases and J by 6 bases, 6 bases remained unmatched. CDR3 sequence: CATATGGSQPQHF. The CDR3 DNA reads TGTGCCACCGCTACAGGGGGAAGTCAGCCCCAGCATTTT.

In DNA, the CDR3 is TGTGCCAGCAGCGTAGCCAGGGAGGATCAGCCCCAGCATTTT. Translated: CASSVAREDQPQHF. The V call is TRBV9, the J call TRBJ1-5; tentative D call: TRBD1 (5 bases). The CDR3 totals 14 residues. CDR1 SGDLS and CDR2 YYNGEE come from the germline V gene. V lost 0 bases, J lost 5 bases, and 9 bases lay in between. The complete variable domain, with remaining parts taken from reference TRBV9 and TRBJ1-5, reads DSGVTQTPKHLITATGQRVTLRCSPRSGDLSVYWYQQSLDQGLQFLIQYYNGEERAKGNILERFSAQQFPDLHSELNLSSLELGDSALYFCASSVAREDQPQHFGDGTRLSIL.

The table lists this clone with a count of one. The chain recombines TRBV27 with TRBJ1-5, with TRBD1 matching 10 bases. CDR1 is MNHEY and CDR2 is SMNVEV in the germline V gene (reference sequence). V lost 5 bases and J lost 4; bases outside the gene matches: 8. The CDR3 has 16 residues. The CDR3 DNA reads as TGTGCCAGCAGTCCGTCCCGGGACAGGGGTAATCAGCCCCAGCATTTT. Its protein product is CASSPSRDRGNQPQHF.

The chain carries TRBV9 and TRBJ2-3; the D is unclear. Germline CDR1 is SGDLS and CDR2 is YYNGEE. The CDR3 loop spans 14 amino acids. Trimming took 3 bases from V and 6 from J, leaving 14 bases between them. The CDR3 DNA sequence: TGTGCCAGCAGCGGACCCGGGTCCGCGGATACGCAGTATTTT. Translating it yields CASSGPGSADTQYF.

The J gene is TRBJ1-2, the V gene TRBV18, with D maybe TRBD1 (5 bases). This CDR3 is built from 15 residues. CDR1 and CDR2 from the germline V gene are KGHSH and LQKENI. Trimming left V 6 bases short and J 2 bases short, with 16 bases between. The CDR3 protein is CASSLSGLANYGYTF. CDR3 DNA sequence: TGTGCCAGCTCGCTCTCAGGGTTGGCCAACTATGGCTACACCTTC.

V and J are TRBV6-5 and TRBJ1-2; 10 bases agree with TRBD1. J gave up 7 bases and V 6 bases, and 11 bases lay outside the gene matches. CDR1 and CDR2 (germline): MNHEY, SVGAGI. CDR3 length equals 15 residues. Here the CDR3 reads CASRGVGTGDLGYTF. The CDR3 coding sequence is TGTGCCAGCAGAGGCGTGGGGACAGGGGATCTTGGCTACACCTTC.

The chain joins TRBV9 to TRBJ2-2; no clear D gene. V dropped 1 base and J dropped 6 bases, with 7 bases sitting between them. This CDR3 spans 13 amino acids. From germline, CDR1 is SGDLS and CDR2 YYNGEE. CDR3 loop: CASSVYLAGELFF. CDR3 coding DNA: TGTGCCAGCAGCGTATACTTAGCCGGGGAGCTGTTTTTT.